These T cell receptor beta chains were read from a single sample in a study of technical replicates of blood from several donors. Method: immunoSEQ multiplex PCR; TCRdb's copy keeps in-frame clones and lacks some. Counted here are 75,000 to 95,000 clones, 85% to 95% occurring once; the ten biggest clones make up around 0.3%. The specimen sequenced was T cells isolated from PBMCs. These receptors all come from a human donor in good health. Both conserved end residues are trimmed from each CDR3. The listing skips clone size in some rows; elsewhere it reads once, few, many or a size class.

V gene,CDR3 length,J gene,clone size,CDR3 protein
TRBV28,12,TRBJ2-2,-,ASTLAGSTGELF
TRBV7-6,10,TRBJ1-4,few,ASSLTGEKLF
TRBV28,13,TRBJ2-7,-,ASHGISGSSYEQY
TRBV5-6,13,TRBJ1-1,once,ASSLPGGTDTEAF
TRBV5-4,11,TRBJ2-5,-,ASSLLGPGAQY
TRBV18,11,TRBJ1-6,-,ASVRDINSPLH
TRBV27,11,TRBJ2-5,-,ASSIAGGETQY
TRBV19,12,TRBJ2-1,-,ASNVLHTGNEQF
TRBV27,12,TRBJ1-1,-,ASSLAGYGTEAF
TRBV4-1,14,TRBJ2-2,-,ASSPGTSVNTGELF
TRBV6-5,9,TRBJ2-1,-,ASSLGNEQF
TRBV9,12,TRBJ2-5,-,ASSVGKGPETQY
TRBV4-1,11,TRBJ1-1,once,ASSQVAATEAF
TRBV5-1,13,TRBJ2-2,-,ASSWQLAGDGELF
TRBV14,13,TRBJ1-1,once,ASSQPGQGNSEAF
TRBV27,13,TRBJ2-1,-,ASSPADLSYNEQF
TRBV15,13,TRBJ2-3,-,ATSTGAGRTDTQY
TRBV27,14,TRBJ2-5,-,ASSLNGRMWEETQY
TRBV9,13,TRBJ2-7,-,ASSSLADSSYEQY
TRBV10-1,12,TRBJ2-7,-,ASSESYDFREQY
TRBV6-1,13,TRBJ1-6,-,ASTLGGTPNSPLH
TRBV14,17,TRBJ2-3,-,ASSQIRTSTGWIADTQY
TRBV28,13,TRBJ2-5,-,ASSSLGQGQETQY
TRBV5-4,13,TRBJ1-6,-,ASSAQGSKNSPLH
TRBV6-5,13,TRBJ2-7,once,ASSKTGGGSYEQY
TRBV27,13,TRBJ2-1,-,ASSLAASSYNEQF
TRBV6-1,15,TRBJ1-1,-,ASSEVQGAFFSTEAF
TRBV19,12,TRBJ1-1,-,ASYRDSMNTEAF
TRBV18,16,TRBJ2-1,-,ASSPPRRLAGLDNEQF
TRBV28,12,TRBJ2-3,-,ASSLLQGRNTQY
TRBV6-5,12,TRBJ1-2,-,ASSPPGQGYGYT
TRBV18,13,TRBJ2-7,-,ASSPLGQQPYEQY
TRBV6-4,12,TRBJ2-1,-,ASSAGGSINEQF
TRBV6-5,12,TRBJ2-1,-,ASSLSVSRNEQF
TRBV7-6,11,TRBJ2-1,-,ASRGFMGNEQF
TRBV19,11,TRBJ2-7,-,ASSWTGSYEQY